A single sample gave rise to the 31 T cell receptor beta chains below, sequenced in a study of cytomegalovirus exposure and HLA in healthy donors. 60 Vbeta and 13 Jbeta primers were used in PCR. This table comes from immunoSEQ multiplex PCR, and its TCRdb copy is limited to in-frame clones, with some not included. The profile shows about 140,000 clones, around 80% of them singletons. The sequenced material came from PBMCs. Every receptor here comes from a woman between 45 and 60 years old in good health and CMV-seropositive.

The chain is built from TRBV5-6 and TRBJ2-1; the match to TRBD2 covers 10 bases. The CDR3 has 16 amino acids. After removal of 2 bases from V and 3 bases from J, the junction contained 5 bases not matched to a gene. The germline CDR1 and CDR2 sequences are SGHDT and YYEEEE. CDR3 region: CASSFRAGGLYNEQFF. The CDR3 DNA reads TGTGCCAGCAGCTTTCGAGCGGGGGGGCTCTACAATGAGCAGTTCTTC.

V gene TRBV6-1 combines with J gene TRBJ1-1, with 10 bases identical to TRBD1. The CDR3 contains 16 residues. V lost 3 bases to trimming and J lost 4 bases; unmatched junction nucleotides: 8. CDR1 and CDR2 (germline): MNHNS, SASEGT. The DNA for the CDR3 is TGTGCCAGCAGTGACCGGGACAGGGGCCGGGGCACTGAAGCTTTCTTT. This translates into CASSDRDRGRGTEAFF.

This CDR3 reads CASSDSGGDYNEQFF. The CDR3 coding sequence is TGTGCCAGCAGTGACTCGGGGGGGGATTACAATGAGCAGTTCTTC. The chain recombines TRBV6-4 with TRBJ2-1; 7 bases align to TRBD2. This CDR3 region has 15 residues. Germline CDR1 and CDR2: MRHNA and SNTAGT. The trim removed 0 bases at V and 4 bases at J, leaving 3 bases unmatched.

The rearrangement links TRBV7-2 to TRBJ2-3, with 10 bases fitting TRBD2. Germline V CDR1 and CDR2: SGHTA, FQGNSA. The CDR3 totals 17 residues. V gave up 5 bases and J gave up 2 bases; unmatched junction bases: 10. The CDR3 region is CASSLVLLAGDTDTQYF. CDR3 DNA sequence: TGTGCCAGCAGCCTAGTCCTCCTAGCGGGGGACACAGATACGCAGTATTTT.

This clone occurred once. The CDR3 region is CASSLGSLAKNIQYF. In DNA form, the CDR3 reads TGTGCCAGCAGCTTGGGGAGTCTAGCCAAAAACATTCAGTACTTC. The chain combines TRBV5-4 with TRBJ2-4; no clear D gene. The ends were cut back, 0 bases at V and 0 bases at J, with 7 bases in the middle. This CDR3 region has 15 residues. Germline V gene lookup returns CDR1 SGHNT and CDR2 YYREEE (reference sequence).

The chain links TRBV9 to TRBJ2-1, with 16 bases that match TRBD2. CDR1 SGDLS and CDR2 YYNGEE come from the germline V gene. V shed 8 bases and J 3 bases; nucleotides not matched to a gene: 14. The CDR3 spans 19 residues. The CDR3 nucleotides are TGTGCCAGACCCTTAGTGGGGACTAGCGGGGGGGCTGGCTACAATGAGCAGTTCTTC. Translation: CARPLVGTSGGAGYNEQFF.

The chain's CDR3 is CASSMVSTGNIQYF. CDR3 DNA: TGTGCCAGCAGTATGGTCTCGACGGGAAACATTCAGTACTTC. The chain links TRBV2 to TRBJ2-4; D is undetermined. This CDR3 has 14 amino acids. V was pared by 5 bases and J by 6 bases, with 14 bases between. The germline CDR1 and CDR2 sequences are SNHLY and FYNNEI.

The chain links TRBV4-1 to TRBJ1-2, with 8 bases matching TRBD1. From germline, CDR1 is MGHRA and CDR2 YSYEKL. The CDR3 sequence is 15 residues long. V shed 3 bases and J 1 base; nucleotides not matched to a gene: 4. The CDR3 spells CASSHSQGGNYGYTF. DNA of the CDR3: TGCGCCAGCAGCCACTCACAGGGGGGTAACTATGGCTACACCTTC.

The chain combines TRBV6-6 with TRBJ1-2; TRBD1 agrees at 7 bases. Trimming at V came to 8 bases and at J to 4 bases, leaving 7 bases not matched to a gene. This CDR3 spans 13 amino acids. The germline gives CDR1 MNHNY, CDR2 SVGAGI (reference sequence). The CDR3 DNA reads as TGTGCCAGCTCCCAGGGGGACAGCTATGGCTACACCTTC. Protein sequence: CASSQGDSYGYTF.

The gene calls are TRBV11-2 and TRBJ2-2; D may be TRBD2 (5 bases). This CDR3 spans 13 amino acids. V was shortened by 4 bases and J by 4 bases, with 7 bases between the two germline ends. In germline, CDR1 is SGHAT, CDR2 FQNNGV. The CDR3 spells CASSWERTGELFF. CDR3 bases: TGTGCCAGCAGCTGGGAGCGCACCGGGGAGCTGTTTTTT.

The rearrangement links TRBV29-1 to TRBJ2-7; possibly TRBD1 for D (6 bases). Germline loops: CDR1 SQVTM, CDR2 ANQGSEA. The CDR3 sequence is 13 residues long. V dropped 4 bases and J dropped 2 bases, with 12 bases sitting between them. The CDR3 is CSVVRDTTYEQYF. CDR3 bases: TGCAGCGTTGTTCGGGACACCACCTACGAGCAGTACTTC.

The chain is built from TRBV4-1 and TRBJ2-2; 8 positions match TRBD1. The V gene's germline CDR1 is MGHRA and CDR2 YSYEKL. J gave up 2 bases and V 3 bases, and 8 bases lay outside the gene matches. This CDR3 has 17 amino acids. For the CDR3, the DNA is TGCGCCAGCAGCCAGGCCCCAGGGGGCCTAAACACCGGGGAGCTGTTTTTT. Translating it yields CASSQAPGGLNTGELFF.

The chain uses TRBV21-1 and TRBJ1-5. TRBV21-1 represents a pseudogene. This CDR3 comprises 15 residues. CDR3 nucleotide sequence: TGTGCCAGCGAGCTTATCACTTACGAAAATCAGCCCCAGCATTTT. Protein product: CASELITYENQPQHF.

The chain is built from TRBV27 and TRBJ1-5, with D maybe TRBD1 (6 bases). CDR1 and CDR2 from the germline V gene are MNHEY and SMNVEV (reference sequence). Between the trimmed V and J ends, which lost 1 base and 2 bases, there was a span of 18 bases. The CDR3 runs to 18 residues. In DNA, the CDR3 is TGTGCCAGCAGTTTATTCGCCGTACGAGGGGGGGGCAATCAGCCCCAGCATTTT. It specifies CASSLFAVRGGGNQPQHF.

This chain links TRBV2 with TRBJ2-5, with 11 nucleotides matching TRBD2. V gave up 2 bases and J gave up 1 base; unmatched junction bases: 0. CDR3 size: 15 residues. CDR1 SNHLY and CDR2 FYNNEI come from the germline V gene. CDR3 DNA: TGTGCCAGCAGTGAAACTAGCGGGGGCCAAGAGACCCAGTACTTC. Translated, it gives CASSETSGGQETQYF.

The V and J genes are TRBV15 and TRBJ1-5; TRBD1 agrees at 7 bases. Germline trimming cut 5 bases from V and 4 bases from J; bases unmatched to any gene: 5. The CDR3 extends over 14 amino acids. Germline V gives CDR1 LNHNV, CDR2 YYDKDF (reference sequence). The CDR3 DNA reads as TGTGCCACCAGCGGGGGACAGACGAATCAGCCCCAGCATTTT. Its translation: CATSGGQTNQPQHF.

The chain combines TRBV9 with TRBJ2-1; possibly TRBD2 for D (6 bases). Germline values: CDR1 SGDLS, CDR2 YYNGEE. The CDR3 totals 15 residues. V was pared by 2 bases and J by 0 bases, with 9 bases between. The CDR3: CASSVAGISYNEQFF. The CDR3 nucleotides read TGTGCCAGCAGCGTGGCGGGGATCTCCTACAATGAGCAGTTCTTC. The whole variable domain, remainder taken from reference TRBV9 and TRBJ2-1, is DSGVTQTPKHLITATGQRVTLRCSPRSGDLSVYWYQQSLDQGLQFLIQYYNGEERAKGNILERFSAQQFPDLHSELNLSSLELGDSALYFCASSVAGISYNEQFFGPGTRLTVL.

This clone was seen a handful of times. The chain joins TRBV27 to TRBJ2-2; D call uncertain. CDR3 size: 14 residues. Germline lookup yields CDR1 MNHEY and CDR2 SMNVEV (reference sequence). V shed 5 bases and J shed 4 bases, with 11 bases lying between them. DNA for the CDR3: TGTGCCAGCAGTAACTTCCCCCGCACCGGGGAGCTGTTTTTT. Translation gives CASSNFPRTGELFF.

This clone was picked up a small number of times. This chain uses TRBV5-8 with TRBJ2-7; no firm D call. CDR3 length: 14 amino acids. Between the trimmed V and J ends, which lost 0 bases and 4 bases, there was a span of 11 bases. Germline-derived CDR1 and CDR2 are SGHTS and YDEGEE. The CDR3 reads CASSLAEAEYEQYF. The CDR3 bases are TGTGCCAGCAGCTTGGCCGAGGCAGAGTACGAGCAGTACTTC.

The chain combines TRBV29-1 with TRBJ2-2, with 7 bases identical to TRBD2. The germline V gene encodes CDR1 SQVTM and CDR2 ANQGSEA. The CDR3 has 13 residues. V lost 7 bases, J lost 0 bases, and 2 bases stayed unmatched. The CDR3 DNA sequence: TGCAGCGCCGGGGGGTCGAACACCGGGGAGCTGTTTTTT. It codes for CSAGGSNTGELFF.

This clone was picked up one time. The chain recombines TRBV2 with TRBJ2-7; TRBD1 is a possible D gene (5 bases). The CDR3 totals 13 residues. In germline, CDR1 is SNHLY, CDR2 FYNNEI. With 1 base removed from V and 6 bases from J, the gap between germline ends came to 10 bases. Here the CDR3 reads CASSEVLGLEQYF. The CDR3 region has the DNA TGTGCCAGCAGTGAAGTGTTGGGGCTCGAGCAGTACTTC.

This chain connects TRBV5-1 to TRBJ1-2; 10 positions match TRBD1. Germline V gene data show CDR1 as SGHRS and CDR2 as YFSETQ. With V trimmed by 4 bases and J by 2 bases, 5 bases remained unmatched. The CDR3 extends over 15 amino acids. The CDR3 reads CASSGPGQGNYGYTF. The DNA of the CDR3 is TGCGCCAGCAGCGGCCCGGGACAGGGGAACTATGGCTACACCTTC.

The chain couples TRBV15 to TRBJ1-1; a possible D gene is TRBD1 (6 bases). Trimming cost V 5 bases and J 4 bases, with 11 bases left between them. The CDR3 has 13 amino acids. Germline values: CDR1 LNHNV, CDR2 YYDKDF (reference sequence). CDR3 in amino acids: CATSATGITEAFF. The DNA for the CDR3 is TGTGCCACCAGCGCCACAGGGATCACTGAAGCTTTCTTT.

This chain joins TRBV6-5 and TRBJ2-3; 9 nucleotides align to TRBD2. The CDR3 is 15 residues long. Unmatched junction bases numbered 7, after V lost 2 bases and J lost 7 bases. Germline CDR1 is MNHEY and CDR2 is SVGAGI. CDR3 nucleotide sequence: TGTGCCAGCAGTTACGCGGGGGGGGAGACTTATACGCAGTATTTT. Its protein product is CASSYAGGETYTQYF.

V is TRBV5-1 and J is TRBJ1-1, with 7 bases aligning to TRBD1. The V gene end was trimmed by 4 bases and the J gene end by 3 bases; junction bases not matched to a gene: 9. This CDR3 region has 15 residues. Germline V CDR1 and CDR2: SGHRS, YFSETQ. CDR3: CASSPTDRVHTEAFF. The CDR3 DNA sequence: TGCGCCAGCAGCCCAACCGACAGGGTGCACACTGAAGCTTTCTTT.

The genes are TRBV5-4 and TRBJ2-3; the D gene is possibly TRBD2 (5 bases). The CDR3 totals 14 residues. V was pared by 0 bases and J by 0 bases, with 5 bases between. Looked up from germline, CDR1 is SGHNT and CDR2 is YYREEE (reference sequence). CDR3: CASSLGGSTDTQYF. The CDR3, as DNA: TGTGCCAGCAGCTTGGGCGGGAGCACAGATACGCAGTATTTT.

This chain joins TRBV11-3 and TRBJ2-2; 8 bases align to TRBD1. Germline-derived CDR1 and CDR2 are SGHNT and YENEEA. V lost 5 bases, J lost 7 bases, and 6 bases stayed unmatched. This CDR3 region has 14 residues. CDR3 region: CASSPGQGNGELFF. For the CDR3, the DNA is TGTGCCAGCAGCCCCGGACAGGGTAACGGGGAGCTGTTTTTT. The entire variable domain, with the rest obtained from reference TRBV11-3 and TRBJ2-2, is as follows: EAGVVQSPRYKIIEKKQPVAFWCNPISGHNTLYWYLQNLGQGPELLIRYENEEAVDDSQLPKDRFSAERLKGVDSTLKIQPAELGDSAVYLCASSPGQGNGELFFGEGSRLTVL.

The rearrangement uses TRBV5-4 and TRBJ1-2, with 7 bases aligning to TRBD1. Trimming at V came to 4 bases and at J to 4 bases, leaving 4 bases not matched to a gene. Per germline, CDR1 SGHNT and CDR2 YYREEE (reference sequence). The CDR3 length is 13 residues. DNA for the CDR3: TGTGCCAGCAGCGGCCGGACAGGCTATGGCTACACCTTC. It yields the protein CASSGRTGYGYTF.

V is TRBV18 and J is TRBJ2-7; D is perhaps TRBD1 (6 bases). This CDR3 is 15 amino acids long. Trimming left V 5 bases short and J 0 bases short, with 14 bases between. Germline values: CDR1 KGHSH, CDR2 LQKENI. CDR3 loop: CASSSDRTSSYEQYF. CDR3 nucleotide sequence: TGTGCCAGCTCATCTGACAGGACGAGCTCCTACGAGCAGTACTTC.

This chain connects TRBV7-2 to TRBJ1-5, with D unresolved. This CDR3 is 12 amino acids long. Trimming pared 5 bases from V and 10 bases from J, leaving 12 bases between. CDR1 is SGHTA, CDR2 FQGNSA, per germline. In nucleotides, the CDR3 is TGTGCCAGCAGCCCCGGGGAGGGACCCCAGCATTTT. Translation gives CASSPGEGPQHF. Full variable domain (rest looked up from reference TRBV7-2 and TRBJ1-5): GAGVSQSPSNKVTEKGKDVELRCDPISGHTALYWYRQSLGQGLEFLIYFQGNSAPDKSGLPSDRFSAERTGGSVSTLTIQRTQQEDSAVYLCASSPGEGPQHFGDGTRLSIL.

The gene calls are TRBV2 and TRBJ2-3, with TRBD2 identical over 11 bases. CDR1 and CDR2 (germline): SNHLY, FYNNEI. V lost 7 bases to trimming and J lost 4 bases; unmatched junction nucleotides: 7. The CDR3 consists of 15 residues. CDR3 region: CASMGASGGPDTQYF. Here the CDR3 DNA reads TGTGCCAGCATGGGGGCTAGCGGGGGGCCAGATACGCAGTATTTT.